Listed below are T cell receptor beta chains from one sample, sequenced in a study of patients and donors after allogeneic stem cell transplantation. TCRdb called the RT-PCR reads again in MiXCR, with one record for every CDR3 protein. The sample yields tens of thousands of distinct CDR3 sequences, approximately 49% seen once. Specimen: blood, either unsorted or a sorted T cell fraction (not recorded which). The source is a human donor who was either an allogeneic HSCT recipient or a stem cell or donor lymphocyte infusion donor (not recorded which). It is not recorded whose cells these are; they may come from a transplant donor. CDR3s include the opening cysteine and the closing phenylalanine or tryptophan. The order of the fields is J gene, clone size, D gene, V gene, CDR3 DNA, CDR3 protein. A D gene is named only where the DNA matches it firmly. Expanded clones get a size class; other rows say once, few or many, or leave the size out.

TRBJ2-1 | NA | NA | TRBV12-5 | TGTGCTAGTGGTTCGGGGGCCCCGTACAATGAGCAGTTCTTC | CASGSGAPYNEQFF
TRBJ1-6 | medium-sized | NA | TRBV6-5 | TGTGCCAGCCTGGGGGGGGGTGCTTTTAATTCACCCCTCCACTTT | CASLGGGAFNSPLHF
TRBJ1-1 | NA | TRBD1 | TRBV29-1 | TGCAGCGTGTGGACAGGGAAGGGCGACACTGAAGCTTTCTTT | CSVWTGKGDTEAFF
TRBJ2-7 | NA | NA | TRBV10-3 | TGTGCCATCGGCACGCTTGACCAGGGCGAGCAGTACTTC | CAIGTLDQGEQYF
TRBJ2-3 | NA | NA | TRBV3-1 | TGTGCCAGCAGCGACACGTCGTTGAGATATACGCAGTATTTT | CASSDTSLRYTQYF
TRBJ1-1 | NA | NA | TRBV29-1 | TGCAGCGTTGCACTGAACACTGAAGCTTTCTTT | CSVALNTEAFF
TRBJ1-2 | few | NA | TRBV7-9 | TGTGCCAGCAGCTTAGGCCCGGCTGGCTACACCTTC | CASSLGPAGYTF
TRBJ1-2 | NA | TRBD1 | TRBV25-1 | TGTGCCAGCAACAGTCCGGACAGGGAGGGCTATGGCTACACCTTC | CASNSPDREGYGYTF
TRBJ1-2 | NA | NA | TRBV7-9 | TGTGCCAGCAGCCTCCCCATCACCGCCGACAACTATGGCTACACCTTC | CASSLPITADNYGYTF
TRBJ2-1 | NA | NA | TRBV10-3 | TGTGCCATCAGTGAAAGGGGCAATGAGCAGTTCTTC | CAISERGNEQFF
TRBJ1-6 | NA | NA | TRBV7-9 | TGTGCCAGCAGCTTATTGTTTTCACCCCTCCACTTT | CASSLLFSPLHF
TRBJ1-1 | NA | NA | TRBV7-3 | TGTGCCAGCAGCAGGGAGGGGACACCCGGGACTGAAGCTTTCTTT | CASSREGTPGTEAFF
TRBJ1-1 | few | TRBD1 | TRBV6-2/TRBV6-3 | TGTGCCAGCAGCGACCTCCGGGACAGGGGGTTGAACACTGAAGCTTTCTTT | CASSDLRDRGLNTEAFF
TRBJ2-3 | NA | TRBD2 | TRBV7-2 | TGTGCCAGCAGCTATAGAGCTAGCGGGAGAGATACGCAGTATTTT | CASSYRASGRDTQYF
TRBJ1-6 | NA | NA | TRBV20-1 | TGCAGTGCTAGAGCCGAAATCGGCTATAATTCACCCCTCCACTTT | CSARAEIGYNSPLHF
TRBJ1-2 | few | TRBD1 | TRBV29-1 | TGCAGCGTCCCACCGGGACAGGGGTTCCATGGCTACACCTTC | CSVPPGQGFHGYTF
TRBJ2-3 | NA | TRBD2 | TRBV12-3/TRBV12-4 | TGTGCCAGCAGCCCCTCGGCTAGCGGGAAATATGGCACAGATACGCAGTATTTT | CASSPSASGKYGTDTQYF
TRBJ1-4 | few | NA | TRBV6-1 | TGTGCCAGCAGTGAAGCGAGAGGGGGGATTGAAAAACTGTTTTTT | CASSEARGGIEKLFF
TRBJ2-7 | NA | NA | TRBV20-1 | TGCAGTGCTAAGCGTGAGCGAGAAGAGCAGTACTTC | CSAKREREEQYF
TRBJ2-7 | NA | TRBD1 | TRBV20-1 | TGCAGTGCTCGAGCTTCTCGGACAGGGCTATACGAGCAGTACTTC | CSARASRTGLYEQYF
TRBJ1-2 | NA | NA | TRBV7-8 | TGTGCCAGCAGCTTAAAGACAGCTCCTAACTATGGCTACACCTTC | CASSLKTAPNYGYTF
TRBJ1-2 | NA | NA | TRBV7-8 | TGTGCCAGCAGCTTATATGAACTTAAGTTCGGCTACACCTTC | CASSLYELKFGYTF
TRBJ1-1 | NA | NA | TRBV5-1 | TGCGCCAGCAGCTCGACGGGTGAGGTCACTGAAGCTTTCTTT | CASSSTGEVTEAFF
TRBJ1-2 | few | TRBD1 | TRBV20-1 | TGCAGTGCTTTTCCTCCGGGACAGGGAGATGGCTACACCTTC | CSAFPPGQGDGYTF
TRBJ1-1 | few | NA | TRBV19 | TGTGCCAGTATGGAGAACAGCGGCTTAGAAGCTTTCTTT | CASMENSGLEAFF
TRBJ2-3 | NA | NA | TRBV6-2/TRBV6-3 | TGTGCCAGCAGTTACTTCCGGGAAGATACGCAGTATTTT | CASSYFREDTQYF
TRBJ2-1 | NA | TRBD2 | TRBV7-3 | TGTGCCAGCAGCTCCGGGACTAGCGGGAGTTTTTCCTACAATGAGCAGTTCTTC | CASSSGTSGSFSYNEQFF
TRBJ1-4 | few | NA | TRBV20-1 | TGCAGTGCTATGCGCAGCATCGAAAAACTGTTTTTT | CSAMRSIEKLFF
TRBJ2-3 | NA | NA | TRBV12-3/TRBV12-4 | TGTGCCAGCAGTTTGTCCAGGGGCCTCACAGATACGCAGTATTTT | CASSLSRGLTDTQYF
TRBJ1-5 | NA | NA | TRBV15 | TGTGCCACGGGTGTCAATCAGCCCCAGCATTTT | CATGVNQPQHF
TRBJ1-5 | few | TRBD1 | TRBV3-1 | TGTGCCAGCAGCCAAGGCACAGGGGGCCTTAGGCAGCCCCAGCATTTT | CASSQGTGGLRQPQHF
TRBJ1-2 | NA | TRBD1 | TRBV6-2/TRBV6-3 | TGTGCCAGTTGGACAGGGTGGTTCTATGGCTACACCTTC | CASWTGWFYGYTF
TRBJ2-5 | NA | NA | TRBV6-5 | TGTGCCAGCAGTTACGGAAATGCGAGGGGAGAGACCCAGTACTTC | CASSYGNARGETQYF
TRBJ1-5 | NA | TRBD1 | TRBV20-1 | TGCAGTGCTAGTTCAGGGGGCCGCTTGGGGCCCCAGCATTTT | CSASSGGRLGPQHF
TRBJ1-4 | NA | NA | TRBV12-3/TRBV12-4 | TGTGCCAGCAGTTTACCGGCGGGAGAACTGTTTTTT | CASSLPAGELFF
TRBJ1-4 | NA | NA | TRBV20-1 | TGCAGTGCTAGAGAGGTGATTAATGAAAAACTGTTTTTT | CSAREVINEKLFF
TRBJ1-6 | NA | NA | TRBV3-1 | TGTGCCAGCAGCCATGACGACAAGTTGAATTCACCCCTCCACTTT | CASSHDDKLNSPLHF
TRBJ1-5 | NA | NA | TRBV4-3 | TGCGCCAGCAGCCAAGAGATAAGTCAGCCCCAGCATTTT | CASSQEISQPQHF
TRBJ1-1 | NA | NA | TRBV5-1 | TGCGCCAGCAGCCAGGACAGTCCGGGGACTGAAGCTTTCTTT | CASSQDSPGTEAFF
TRBJ2-4 | NA | NA | TRBV12-3/TRBV12-4 | TGTGCCAGCAGTTTCACCTTGAACATTCAGTACTTC | CASSFTLNIQYF
TRBJ1-5 | NA | NA | TRBV15 | TGTGCCACCAGCGCAGGGTCGCCTCAGCCCCAGCATTTT | CATSAGSPQPQHF
TRBJ2-3 | few | NA | TRBV20-1 | TGCAGTTTCCACATCACAGATACGCAGTATTTT | CSFHITDTQYF
TRBJ1-2 | NA | TRBD1 | TRBV7-9 | TGTGCCAGCAGTCCGGGACAGGGGGTCCTTTCCTATGGCTACACCTTC | CASSPGQGVLSYGYTF
TRBJ1-4 | NA | NA | TRBV12-3/TRBV12-4 | TGTGCCAGCAGTTACCCAGTCGCTGCAACTAATGAAAAACTGTTTTTT | CASSYPVAATNEKLFF
TRBJ1-5 | NA | NA | TRBV7-2 | TGTGCCAGCAGCTTAGAACAGGGCAATCAGCCCCAGCATTTT | CASSLEQGNQPQHF
TRBJ1-2 | NA | NA | TRBV7-2 | TGTGCCAGCAGCCCTAGAGTTTATAACTATGGCTACACCTTC | CASSPRVYNYGYTF
TRBJ1-2 | NA | NA | TRBV4-1 | TGCGCCAGCAGCCGGTGGGAAAAGATCGGCTACACCTTC | CASSRWEKIGYTF
TRBJ1-1 | few | NA | TRBV2 | TGTGCCAGCAGCAGGACTTTCTTCACTGAAGCTTTCTTT | CASSRTFFTEAFF
TRBJ1-4 | NA | NA | TRBV13 | TGTGCCAGCAGCTTAGGCCAGCTTAATGAAAAACTGTTTTTT | CASSLGQLNEKLFF
TRBJ2-5 | NA | NA | TRBV28 | TGTGCCAGCGCACAGGGTAGGGCAGAGACCCAGTACTTC | CASAQGRAETQYF
TRBJ1-2 | NA | NA | TRBV18 | TGTGCCAGCTCACCAGCAGGGGCTTCGGGCTATGGCTACACCTTC | CASSPAGASGYGYTF
TRBJ1-2 | NA | TRBD1 | TRBV6-5 | TGTGCCAGCAGTTACCCGACAGGGGCTAACTATGGCTACACCTTC | CASSYPTGANYGYTF
TRBJ1-4 | NA | NA | TRBV12-3/TRBV12-4 | TGTGCCAGCAGTTCCGGGACTTCACATGAAAAACTGTTTTTT | CASSSGTSHEKLFF
TRBJ1-3 | few | NA | TRBV4-1 | TGCGCCAGCAGCCACCCCCGTTTGGAAGACACCATATATTTT | CASSHPRLEDTIYF